Presented here are 27 T cell receptor beta chains from one specimen sequenced in a study of cytomegalovirus exposure and HLA in healthy donors. A multiplex PCR was run with 60 Vbeta primers and 13 Jbeta primers. This table comes from immunoSEQ multiplex PCR, and its TCRdb copy is limited to in-frame clones, with some not included. This table holds 80,000 to 100,000 clones, over 60% found once. Sequenced material: PBMCs. The receptor set was obtained from a male donor in good health and CMV-seropositive.

The chain uses TRBV9 and TRBJ2-1, with 8 bases that match TRBD2. V was pared by 0 bases and J by 1 base, with 6 bases of the junction left unmatched. CDR3 length: 17 residues. Germline V gene lookup returns CDR1 SGDLS and CDR2 YYNGEE. In DNA, the CDR3 is TGTGCCAGCAGCGTAGGAGGTAGCGGGGAATCCTACAATGAGCAGTTCTTC. Amino acid sequence: CASSVGGSGESYNEQFF. Based on the CDR3 plus reference TRBV9 and TRBJ2-1, the full variable domain is DSGVTQTPKHLITATGQRVTLRCSPRSGDLSVYWYQQSLDQGLQFLIQYYNGEERAKGNILERFSAQQFPDLHSELNLSSLELGDSALYFCASSVGGSGESYNEQFFGPGTRLTVL.

This chain links TRBV6-1 with TRBJ1-2; D possibly corresponds to TRBD1 (6 bases). The CDR3 has 15 amino acids. Trimming stripped 4 bases from V and 0 bases from J, with 12 bases between. Germline-derived CDR1 and CDR2 are MNHNS and SASEGT. Here the CDR3 reads CASSVGGHSNYGYTF. The CDR3 DNA sequence: TGTGCCAGCAGTGTTGGGGGACACTCTAACTATGGCTACACCTTC.

The chain carries TRBV15 and TRBJ1-1; no firm D call. V lost 5 bases and J 1 base, leaving 8 bases between the germline ends. This CDR3 has 13 residues. Germline V gene data show CDR1 as LNHNV and CDR2 as YYDKDF (reference sequence). CDR3 in DNA: TGTGCCACCAGCCCTCCCGGGAACACTGAAGCTTTCTTT. It encodes CATSPPGNTEAFF.

V is TRBV2 and J is TRBJ2-5; D possibly corresponds to TRBD1 (6 bases). Per germline, CDR1 SNHLY and CDR2 FYNNEI. Deletions cut 0 bases from V and 4 bases from J, with 9 bases between. This CDR3 region has 14 residues. The CDR3 is CASSEAGTLETQYF. In DNA form, the CDR3 reads TGTGCCAGCAGTGAAGCCGGGACATTAGAGACCCAGTACTTC.

This clone was seen a few times. CDR3 protein: CASSLHQLNTEAFF. The CDR3 DNA is TGTGCCAGCAGCTTACATCAGTTGAACACTGAAGCTTTCTTT. V and J are TRBV7-6 and TRBJ1-1; D gene unclear. The CDR3 runs 14 residues. CDR1 and CDR2 from the germline V gene are SGHVS and FNYEAQ. Trimming removed 2 bases from V and 0 bases from J, with 7 bases in between. The entire variable domain, with the rest obtained from reference TRBV7-6 and TRBJ1-1, is as follows: GAGVSQSPRYKVTKRGQDVALRCDPISGHVSLYWYRQALGQGPEFLTYFNYEAQQDKSGLPNDRFSAERPEGSISTLTIQRTEQRDSAMYRCASSLHQLNTEAFFGQGTRLTVV.

The chain couples TRBV9 to TRBJ1-2, with 7 bases identical to TRBD1. Germline-derived CDR1 and CDR2 are SGDLS and YYNGEE. J gave up 1 base and V 0 bases, and 6 bases lay outside the gene matches. This CDR3 comprises 16 residues. The CDR3 here is CASSVEGAAYNYGYTF. The CDR3 DNA is TGTGCCAGCAGCGTAGAGGGGGCAGCGTATAACTATGGCTACACCTTC.

The chain employs TRBV12-5 and TRBJ2-5; no firm D call. CDR1 and CDR2 (germline): LGHNT, FRNRAP. V was trimmed by 2 bases and J by 1 base, leaving 17 bases between them. CDR3 size: 17 residues. CDR3 DNA sequence: TGTGCTAGTGGTTTGCCTGTTAGAACGGTAATCCAAGAGACCCAGTACTTC. It translates to CASGLPVRTVIQETQYF.

This clone was observed a handful of times. CDR3: CASLGAGVSPEAFF. The CDR3 DNA is TGTGCCAGCCTGGGGGCCGGGGTATCCCCTGAAGCTTTCTTT. The rearrangement uses TRBV2 and TRBJ1-1, with a weak D call TRBD1 (6 bases). The CDR3 contains 14 residues. Germline V gives CDR1 SNHLY, CDR2 FYNNEI. V was clipped by 8 bases and J by 6 bases, with 19 bases between them. The full variable domain, with the rest looked up from reference TRBV2 and TRBJ1-1, is EPEVTQTPSHQVTQMGQEVILRCVPISNHLYFYWYRQILGQKVEFLVSFYNNEISEKSEIFDDQFSVERPDGSNFTLKIRSTKLEDSAMYFCASLGAGVSPEAFFGQGTRLTVV.

For this clone: Relative to the germline gene, one junction end is altered; a read error may explain this. In the same sample, other DNA sequences code for this CDR3. The J gene is TRBJ1-2, the V gene TRBV30, with D possibly TRBD1 on 6 matching bases. The CDR3 has 14 amino acids. Germline V gene lookup returns CDR1 GTSNPN and CDR2 SVGIG (reference sequence). CDR3 protein: CAWGVAGGRYGYTF. The CDR3 DNA is TGCGCCTGGGGAGTAGCGGGGGGCCGGTATGGCTACACCTTC.

The chain has TRBV5-4 and TRBJ2-7, with a weak D call TRBD2 (6 bases). Trimming took off 4 bases at V and 2 bases at J, with 16 bases between the two ends. Germline loops: CDR1 SGHNT, CDR2 YYREEE (reference sequence). The CDR3 is made up of 15 amino acids. The DNA of the CDR3 is TGTGCCAGCAGCGCAAACTTGGGACTCCCCTACGAGCAGTACTTC. This codes for CASSANLGLPYEQYF.

The chain recombines TRBV28 with TRBJ2-6, with TRBD1 identical over 9 bases. From germline, CDR1 is MDHEN and CDR2 SYDVKM. This CDR3 spans 17 amino acids. V shed 5 bases and J 2 bases; nucleotides not matched to a gene: 7. CDR3 coding DNA: TGTGCCAGCAGTGCCGTTGGGACAGGGACTGGGGCCAACGTCCTGACTTTC. It is translated as CASSAVGTGTGANVLTF.

This chain connects TRBV5-4 to TRBJ2-6; weak D call: TRBD2 (7 bases). The V end was cut by 0 bases, the J end by 0 bases, with 10 bases between. The CDR3 contains 17 residues. The germline gives CDR1 SGHNT, CDR2 YYREEE (reference sequence). The CDR3 spells CASSLGGGLSGANVLTF. Here the CDR3 DNA reads TGTGCCAGCAGCTTGGGCGGGGGCCTCTCTGGGGCCAACGTCCTGACTTTC. Full variable domain (remainder filled in from reference TRBV5-4 and TRBJ2-6): ETGVTQSPTHLIKTRGQQVTLRCSSQSGHNTVSWYQQALGQGPQFIFQYYREEENGRGNFPPRFSGLQFPNYSSELNVNALELDDSALYLCASSLGGGLSGANVLTFGAGSRLTVL.

The chain recombines TRBV10-3 with TRBJ1-6, with 11 bases matching TRBD1. The CDR3 has 19 amino acids. CDR1 is ENHRY and CDR2 is SYGVKD in the germline V gene. V lost 4 bases, J lost 5 bases, and 13 bases stayed unmatched. The DNA of the CDR3 is TGTGCCATCAGTGGGGGGACAGGGGGAGATTATACACATAATTCACCCCTCCACTTT. Translated, it gives CAISGGTGGDYTHNSPLHF.

V is TRBV18 and J is TRBJ2-3; a weak D match, TRBD1 (6 bases). The germline V gene has CDR1 KGHSH and CDR2 LQKENI. This CDR3 region has 15 residues. Trimming took off 1 base at V and 0 bases at J, with 8 bases between the two ends. Written as DNA, the CDR3 is TGTGCCAGCTCACCACGGCAGGGGAGCACAGATACGCAGTATTTT. Its protein product is CASSPRQGSTDTQYF. The variable domain in full, completed from reference TRBV18 and TRBJ2-3, reads NAGVMQNPRHLVRRRGQEARLRCSPMKGHSHVYWYRQLPEEGLKFMVYLQKENIIDESGMPKERFSAEFPKEGPSILRIQQVVRGDSAAYFCASSPRQGSTDTQYFGPGTRLTVL.

A note on this clone: Additional DNA sequences in this sample encode the identical CDR3. The DNA for the CDR3 is TGCGCCAGCAGCTTGGGGGGAGAGGGCTACACCTTC. It specifies CASSLGGEGYTF. This chain links TRBV5-1 with TRBJ1-2, with D unclear. V lost 0 bases, J lost 8 bases, and 8 bases lay in between. CDR1 is SGHRS and CDR2 is YFSETQ in the germline V gene. The CDR3 consists of 12 residues.

The chain recombines TRBV7-6 with TRBJ1-4, with 7 bases aligning to TRBD1. From germline, CDR1 is SGHVS and CDR2 FNYEAQ. The CDR3 has 16 amino acids. The V and J ends lost 0 bases and 4 bases, in that order; junction bases with no gene match: 5. As DNA, the CDR3 is TGTGCCAGCAGCTTAGCGGGACAGCCTTTTAATGAAAAACTGTTTTTT. Its translation is CASSLAGQPFNEKLFF.

The chain uses TRBV7-9 and TRBJ1-4; D gene unclear. Germline values: CDR1 SEHNR, CDR2 FQNEAQ (reference sequence). The V and J ends lost 7 bases and 4 bases respectively, with 13 bases between them. The CDR3 is 14 residues long. The CDR3 region is CASTQEGVNEKLFF. DNA for the CDR3: TGTGCCAGCACCCAAGAGGGAGTTAATGAAAAACTGTTTTTT.

The chain combines TRBV19 with TRBJ2-1; TRBD1 agrees at 7 bases. Germline V gene lookup returns CDR1 LNHDA and CDR2 SQIVND (reference sequence). CDR3 size: 15 residues. Germline trimming cut 4 bases from V and 9 bases from J; bases unmatched to any gene: 12. CDR3 residues: CASSTPGQPLGEQFF. The CDR3 DNA follows: TGTGCCAGTAGTACCCCGGGACAGCCCCTGGGTGAGCAGTTCTTC.

The V call is TRBV19, the J call TRBJ2-7; 8 bases are shared with TRBD1. Germline V gene sequence: CDR1 LNHDA, CDR2 SQIVND (reference sequence). This CDR3 has 16 residues. After removal of 2 bases from V and 0 bases from J, the junction contained 6 bases not matched to a gene. CDR3 in amino acids: CASSINPDRVSYEQYF. The CDR3, as DNA: TGTGCCAGTAGTATAAATCCGGACAGGGTCTCCTACGAGCAGTACTTC.

In regard to this clone: At one end the junction does not follow the germline gene, possibly because of a read error. The rearrangement links TRBV7-2 to TRBJ1-1; 7 bases agree with TRBD1. The CDR3 runs to 15 residues. Per the germline V gene, CDR1 is SGHTA and CDR2 is FQGNSA. DNA for the CDR3: TGTGCCAGCAGCTCTTTCTCCACTATAGATCCACAGGGGAGGTTT. It translates to CASSSFSTIDPQGRF.

V gene TRBV6-5 combines with J gene TRBJ1-1; the D gene is possibly TRBD1 (5 bases). Trimming stripped 8 bases from V and 4 bases from J, with 11 bases between. Germline CDR1 reads MNHEY; CDR2 reads SVGAGI. This CDR3 is 12 amino acids long. CDR3 sequence reads: CASWRGGTEAFF. For the CDR3, the DNA is TGTGCCAGCTGGAGGGGAGGCACTGAAGCTTTCTTT.

The chain links TRBV5-4 to TRBJ2-3; 7 positions match TRBD2. V gave up 2 bases and J gave up 0 bases; unmatched junction bases: 6. CDR3 length: 16 amino acids. Germline V gene data show CDR1 as SGHNT and CDR2 as YYREEE (reference sequence). The CDR3 spells CASSFGSSGSTDTQYF. In DNA, the CDR3 is TGTGCCAGCAGCTTTGGATCTAGCGGAAGCACAGATACGCAGTATTTT.

This rearrangement joins TRBV29-1 to TRBJ2-1, with a possible D match to TRBD2 (6 bases). The germline CDR1 and CDR2 sequences are SQVTM and ANQGSEA. The CDR3 totals 12 residues. Trimming shortened V by 7 bases and J by 9 bases, and 16 bases separated the two germline ends. CDR3 nucleotide sequence: TGCAGCGCTGGCCGGACTATGGGTGAGCAGTTCTTC. Residues: CSAGRTMGEQFF.

The V gene is TRBV5-1, the J gene TRBJ2-1, with 7 bases fitting TRBD1. This CDR3 is 15 amino acids long. V dropped 4 bases and J dropped 0; count of bases not matched to a gene: 4. The germline gives CDR1 SGHRS, CDR2 YFSETQ. In DNA, the CDR3 is TGCGCCAGCAGCCCGACAGGGAGCTCCTACAATGAGCAGTTCTTC. Translated, it gives CASSPTGSSYNEQFF.

This chain uses TRBV6-6 with TRBJ2-5; 12 bases line up with TRBD2. V lost 7 bases to trimming and J lost 5 bases; unmatched junction nucleotides: 8. The length of the CDR3 is 15 residues. Germline V lookup: CDR1 MNHNY, CDR2 SVGAGI (reference sequence). The CDR3 nucleotides read TGTGCCAGCACCCGCACCGGACTAGCGGGGGAGACCCAGTACTTC. Encoded protein: CASTRTGLAGETQYF.

The chain uses TRBV5-1 and TRBJ1-1; D not resolved. Trimming cost V 0 bases and J 6 bases, with 15 bases left between them. CDR3 length: 15 amino acids. The germline V gene encodes CDR1 SGHRS and CDR2 YFSETQ. The DNA for the CDR3 is TGCGCCAGCAGCTTGGACCTCGGAGCGAAGGCTGAAGCTTTCTTT. It is translated as CASSLDLGAKAEAFF.

Comments on this clone: One end of the junction does not line up with germline, which may come from a read error. The J gene is TRBJ1-1, the V gene TRBV6-1; D ambiguous. CDR3 length: 11 amino acids. Per the germline V gene, CDR1 is MNHNS and CDR2 is SASEGT. The CDR3 bases are TGTGCCAGCAGTGAATCTAGGGAGTGGATCTTT. Its protein product is CASSESREWIF.